This is a list of T cell receptor beta chains from one sample in a study of blood T cell repertoires in COVID-19. Profiled with immunoSEQ multiplex PCR; TCRdb holds only in-frame clones, not every one. The sample includes 95,000 to 100,000 clones, around 90% seen only once; the top ten take around 4.2%. Sequenced material: peripheral blood. All receptors come from a human donor with COVID-19, enrolled during active disease. The donor label of this sample is uncertain. The CDR3 runs from the conserved cysteine through the conserved F or W. A D gene is named only where the DNA matches it firmly. Size is stated for part of the rows, as once, few or many counts, or as a class when the clone is expanded.

d_call: .
j_call: TRBJ1-6
v_call: TRBV7-2
clone_size: .
cdr3_nt: TGTGCCAGCAGCCCCACGGCGGATTCACCCCTCCACTTT
cdr3_aa: CASSPTADSPLHF

d_call: TRBD2
j_call: TRBJ2-5
v_call: TRBV3-1/TRBV3-2
clone_size: .
cdr3_nt: TGTGCCAGCAGCCAAGAAATGGGACTAGCGGTGGACTTC
cdr3_aa: CASSQEMGLAVDF

d_call: .
j_call: TRBJ1-5
v_call: TRBV11-3
clone_size: .
cdr3_nt: TGTGCCAGCAGCGCAGGGTGGCATCAGCCCCAGCATTTT
cdr3_aa: CASSAGWHQPQHF

d_call: .
j_call: TRBJ1-1
v_call: TRBV28
clone_size: .
cdr3_nt: TGTGCCAGCAGTCTGGGGGGGGGCGTGAACACTGAAGCTTTCTTT
cdr3_aa: CASSLGGGVNTEAFF

d_call: TRBD1
j_call: TRBJ2-5
v_call: TRBV6-5
clone_size: .
cdr3_nt: TGTGCCAGCAGTTACTCGGAGACAGGGGGCAGGGAGACCCAGTACTTC
cdr3_aa: CASSYSETGGRETQYF

d_call: .
j_call: TRBJ2-7
v_call: TRBV5-5
clone_size: .
cdr3_nt: TGTGCCAGCAGCGTACTAGAATTCTACGAGCAGTACTTC
cdr3_aa: CASSVLEFYEQYF

d_call: TRBD1
j_call: TRBJ2-1
v_call: TRBV6-5
clone_size: once
cdr3_nt: TGTGCCAGCAGTTACTCGCCGGGACAGGGAAACAATGAGCAGTTCTTC
cdr3_aa: CASSYSPGQGNNEQFF

d_call: .
j_call: TRBJ2-7
v_call: TRBV6-5
clone_size: .
cdr3_nt: TGTGCCAGCAGATCAGAGGCCACCTATTTTTCGAAGCAGTACTTC
cdr3_aa: CASRSEATYFSKQYF

d_call: .
j_call: TRBJ1-2
v_call: TRBV5-1
clone_size: .
cdr3_nt: TGCGCCAGCAGCTTGGGACACAGCTATGGCTACACCTTC
cdr3_aa: CASSLGHSYGYTF

d_call: .
j_call: TRBJ2-1
v_call: TRBV11-3
clone_size: once
cdr3_nt: TGTGCCAGCAGCTCCATAGCGCGGCGGTCCTACAATGAGCAGTTCTTC
cdr3_aa: CASSSIARRSYNEQFF

d_call: .
j_call: TRBJ2-2
v_call: TRBV9
clone_size: .
cdr3_nt: TGTGCCAGCAGCGAGACTACTCCGGGCGACACCGGGGAGCTGTTTTTT
cdr3_aa: CASSETTPGDTGELFF

d_call: TRBD1
j_call: TRBJ1-6
v_call: TRBV27
clone_size: .
cdr3_nt: TGTGCCAGCAGTTTAACAGGGGGAAGCTCCTATAATTCACCCCTCCACTTT
cdr3_aa: CASSLTGGSSYNSPLHF

d_call: .
j_call: TRBJ1-6
v_call: TRBV30
clone_size: .
cdr3_nt: TGTGCCTGGGCCGGGGAGAATAATTCACCCCTCCACTTT
cdr3_aa: CAWAGENNSPLHF

d_call: .
j_call: TRBJ2-7
v_call: TRBV2
clone_size: .
cdr3_nt: TGTGCCAGCCAAAACAGTTACGAGCAGTACTTC
cdr3_aa: CASQNSYEQYF

d_call: .
j_call: TRBJ2-5
v_call: TRBV5-1
clone_size: .
cdr3_nt: TGCGCCAGCAGCCTCGACCAAGAGACCCAGTACTTC
cdr3_aa: CASSLDQETQYF

d_call: TRBD1
j_call: TRBJ2-4
v_call: TRBV6-5
clone_size: .
cdr3_nt: TGTGCCAGCAGCCTGAGACAGGGGGCCCAAAACATTCAGTACTTC
cdr3_aa: CASSLRQGAQNIQYF

d_call: .
j_call: TRBJ1-4
v_call: TRBV3-1/TRBV3-2
clone_size: .
cdr3_nt: TGTGCCAGCAGCCAAGACGTATCGGCAGGGAATGAAAAACTGTTTTTT
cdr3_aa: CASSQDVSAGNEKLFF

d_call: TRBD2
j_call: TRBJ2-1
v_call: TRBV9
clone_size: .
cdr3_nt: TGTGCCAGCAGCCCCCAGCTAGCGGGGGGACTATACAATGAGCAGTTCTTC
cdr3_aa: CASSPQLAGGLYNEQFF

d_call: TRBD2
j_call: TRBJ2-1
v_call: TRBV19
clone_size: .
cdr3_nt: TGTGCCAGTAGTCCCGGACTAGCGGGTGAGCAGTTCTTC
cdr3_aa: CASSPGLAGEQFF

d_call: TRBD1
j_call: TRBJ2-7
v_call: TRBV2
clone_size: .
cdr3_nt: TGTGCCAGCAAGGACAGGAACGCCTACGAGCAGTACTTC
cdr3_aa: CASKDRNAYEQYF

d_call: .
j_call: TRBJ1-5
v_call: TRBV24-1
clone_size: .
cdr3_nt: TGTGCCACCAGTGCCGCGGGGGATCAGCCCCAGCATTTT
cdr3_aa: CATSAAGDQPQHF

d_call: .
j_call: TRBJ2-3
v_call: TRBV27
clone_size: .
cdr3_nt: TGTGCCAGCAGTTTATTGAGGGAGGCCTTTTTTAGCACAGATACGCAGTATTTT
cdr3_aa: CASSLLREAFFSTDTQYF

d_call: TRBD1
j_call: TRBJ1-6
v_call: TRBV9
clone_size: .
cdr3_nt: TGTGCCAGCAGACCGGGGACAGGCGCTCATTCACCCCTCCACTTT
cdr3_aa: CASRPGTGAHSPLHF

d_call: .
j_call: TRBJ1-1
v_call: TRBV29-1
clone_size: .
cdr3_nt: TGCAGCGTGGCCGGGACAATGAACACTGAAGCTTTCTTT
cdr3_aa: CSVAGTMNTEAFF

d_call: .
j_call: TRBJ2-6
v_call: TRBV25-1
clone_size: .
cdr3_nt: TGTGCCAGCAGTGACCTCGCAGGGGCTGGGGCCAACGTCCTGACTTTC
cdr3_aa: CASSDLAGAGANVLTF

d_call: .
j_call: TRBJ1-5
v_call: TRBV7-6
clone_size: once
cdr3_nt: TGTGCCAGCAGCCGTTTAGCAGGGAGCAATCAGCCCCAGCATTTT
cdr3_aa: CASSRLAGSNQPQHF

d_call: TRBD2
j_call: TRBJ2-2
v_call: TRBV19
clone_size: .
cdr3_nt: TGTGCCACCTGTGCGGGAGGGTTGGCCGGGGAGCTGTTTTTT
cdr3_aa: CATCAGGLAGELFF

d_call: TRBD1
j_call: TRBJ1-4
v_call: TRBV24-1
clone_size: .
cdr3_nt: TGTGCCACCAGTGATTCACAGGGGGCGCCGGGTGAAAAACTGTTTTTT
cdr3_aa: CATSDSQGAPGEKLFF

d_call: TRBD1
j_call: TRBJ2-5
v_call: TRBV28
clone_size: .
cdr3_nt: TGTGCCAGCAGCCCTCCGGGACAGAAAGAGACCCAGTACTTC
cdr3_aa: CASSPPGQKETQYF

d_call: TRBD1
j_call: TRBJ1-5
v_call: TRBV19
clone_size: few
cdr3_nt: TGTGCCAGTAGTCCCCACGACAGGGGGGATCAGCCCCAGCATTTT
cdr3_aa: CASSPHDRGDQPQHF

d_call: .
j_call: TRBJ2-2
v_call: TRBV5-1
clone_size: .
cdr3_nt: TGCGCCAGCAGCCCCCGGGAAGGGACGAACACCGGGGAGCTGTTTTTT
cdr3_aa: CASSPREGTNTGELFF

d_call: TRBD1
j_call: TRBJ1-5
v_call: TRBV4-1
clone_size: once
cdr3_nt: TGCGCCAGCAGCCAGGTTTACAGGGGGCGCGGTCAGCCCCAGCATTTT
cdr3_aa: CASSQVYRGRGQPQHF

d_call: .
j_call: TRBJ2-3
v_call: TRBV5-8
clone_size: .
cdr3_nt: TGTGCCAGCAGCTTGGGCAGGGAAATAGATACGCAGTATTTT
cdr3_aa: CASSLGREIDTQYF

d_call: .
j_call: TRBJ2-5
v_call: TRBV5-1
clone_size: .
cdr3_nt: TGCGCCAGCCAAAGGAGGTCCTCAGGGGGGGAGACCCAGTACTTC
cdr3_aa: CASQRRSSGGETQYF

d_call: TRBD1
j_call: TRBJ1-3
v_call: TRBV7-9
clone_size: once
cdr3_nt: TGTGCCAGCAGCTTACAACAGGGGAAAAACACCATATATTTT
cdr3_aa: CASSLQQGKNTIYF

d_call: .
j_call: TRBJ1-5
v_call: TRBV6-1
clone_size: once
cdr3_nt: TGTGCCAGCAGTGAATTGGGAAACGGGGTGGATCGGCCCCAGCATTTT
cdr3_aa: CASSELGNGVDRPQHF

d_call: .
j_call: TRBJ2-1
v_call: TRBV5-4
clone_size: .
cdr3_nt: TGTGCCAGCACTAGAAACTACGAGGGATACAATGAGCAGTTCTTC
cdr3_aa: CASTRNYEGYNEQFF

d_call: .
j_call: TRBJ2-3
v_call: TRBV3-1/TRBV3-2
clone_size: .
cdr3_nt: TGTGCCAGCAGCCAATGGGTCGGGGACACAGATACGCAGTATTTT
cdr3_aa: CASSQWVGDTDTQYF

d_call: TRBD1
j_call: TRBJ1-2
v_call: TRBV4-1
clone_size: .
cdr3_nt: TGCGCCAGCAGCCAAGTGTTACAGGGGAATTTCTATGGCTACACCTTC
cdr3_aa: CASSQVLQGNFYGYTF

d_call: .
j_call: TRBJ1-4
v_call: TRBV3-1/TRBV3-2
clone_size: .
cdr3_nt: TGTGCCAGCGGCGCGCTAGATGAAAAACTGTTTTTT
cdr3_aa: CASGALDEKLFF